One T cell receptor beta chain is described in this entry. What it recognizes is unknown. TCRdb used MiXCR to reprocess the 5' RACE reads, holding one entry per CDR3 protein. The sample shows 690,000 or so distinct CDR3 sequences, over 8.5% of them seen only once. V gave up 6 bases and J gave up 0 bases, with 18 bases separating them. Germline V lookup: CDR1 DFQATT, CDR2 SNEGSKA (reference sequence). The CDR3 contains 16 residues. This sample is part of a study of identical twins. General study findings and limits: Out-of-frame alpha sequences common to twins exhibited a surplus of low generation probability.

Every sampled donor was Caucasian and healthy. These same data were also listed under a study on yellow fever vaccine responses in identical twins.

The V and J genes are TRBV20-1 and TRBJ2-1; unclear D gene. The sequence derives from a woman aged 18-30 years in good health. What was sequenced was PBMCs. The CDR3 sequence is CSAKFYAPSSYNEQFF. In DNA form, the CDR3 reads TGCAGTGCAAAATTCTATGCCCCGAGCTCCTACAATGAGCAGTTCTTC.